The present T cell receptor (beta chain) was sequenced within a study of blood T cell repertoires in COVID-19. Study-wide background: The study drew acute and convalescent COVID-19 samples from the United States, Italy and Spain. PBMCs, B-cell-depleted T cells, or T cells provided the cDNA or gDNA that made up the material.

Authors' data handling: Scientists estimated how many nucleated cells there were by amplifying reference gene primers. Data came from immunoSEQ multiplex PCR; TCRdb stores just in-frame clones and leaves some out. Clone size and V and J calls were adopted from that table, with D and trimming inferred from the DNA. The table records roughly 90,000 clones, 89% of them present only once. Deletions cut 3 bases from V and 9 bases from J, with 18 bases between. The CDR3 contains 14 residues. The germline V gene has CDR1 DFQATT and CDR2 SNEGSKA (reference sequence). This TCR derives from an elderly woman with active COVID-19. This chain uses TRBV20-1 with TRBJ2-1; D is possibly TRBD2 (6 bases). The sample taken for sequencing was peripheral blood. The CDR3 loop is CSASSGRRGGEQFF. In DNA, the CDR3 is TGCAGTGCTAGTTCGGGACGGAGGGGCGGTGAGCAGTTCTTC.